The next 16 T cell receptor beta chains were all read from a single sample in a study of cytomegalovirus exposure and HLA in healthy donors. PCR amplification relied on 60 Vbeta primers (plus 13 Jbeta primers). Sequencing used immunoSEQ multiplex PCR; TCRdb keeps in-frame clones, though not all of them. Counted here are about 150,000 clones, 63% occurring once; the ten biggest clones make up 6% to 8.5%. The specimen sequenced was PBMCs. The receptors were gathered from a woman in her sixties or seventies in good health and CMV-seropositive.

Points on this clone: The junction and the germline gene differ at one end; a read error may be behind it. This chain's CDR3 is CSSSPVADTQYF. CDR3 coding DNA: TGTTCCAGCAGCCCGGTGGCAGATACGCAGTATTTT. The rearrangement joins TRBV7-9 to TRBJ2-3, with D unresolved. From germline, CDR1 is SEHNR and CDR2 FQNEAQ (reference sequence). The CDR3 is 12 amino acids.

The chain is built from TRBV11-3 and TRBJ2-3, with TRBD2 as a possible D gene (6 bases). Trimming removed 4 bases from V and 4 bases from J, with 12 bases in between. CDR1 SGHNT and CDR2 YENEEA come from the germline V gene. The CDR3 covers 14 residues. Here the CDR3 DNA reads TGTGCCAGCAGCTCTGGAGCGGGCGCAGATACGCAGTATTTT. This codes for CASSSGAGADTQYF.

The V gene is TRBV28, the J gene TRBJ2-5; D may be TRBD2 (7 bases). The CDR3 sequence is 14 residues long. Trimming took off 1 base at V and 5 bases at J, with 11 bases between the two ends. Germline loops: CDR1 MDHEN, CDR2 SYDVKM. The CDR3 is CASSLSGGVETQYF. The CDR3 DNA reads as TGTGCCAGCAGTTTATCGGGGGGCGTGGAGACCCAGTACTTC. Looking up the rest from reference TRBV28 and TRBJ2-5 gives the full variable domain: DVKVTQSSRYLVKRTGEKVFLECVQDMDHENMFWYRQDPGLGLRLIYFSYDVKMKEKGDIPEGYSVSREKKERFSLILESASTNQTSMYLCASSLSGGVETQYFGPGTRLLVL.

As for this clone: Distinct nucleotide sequences in the sample also encode this CDR3. The rearrangement uses TRBV29-1 and TRBJ2-7; D is unresolved. V shed 4 bases and J shed 4 bases, with 8 bases lying between them. Germline V gene sequence: CDR1 SQVTM, CDR2 ANQGSEA. This CDR3 region has 11 residues. The CDR3 here is CSVVEAYEQYF. In nucleotides, the CDR3 is TGCAGCGTTGTCGAGGCGTACGAGCAGTACTTC.

This clone has a handful of counts. The V and J genes are TRBV6-1 and TRBJ2-3; 9 positions agree with TRBD1. Losses at the gene ends were 4 bases for V and 0 bases for J; bases not matched to a gene: 5. Looked up from germline, CDR1 is MNHNS and CDR2 is SASEGT. The CDR3 loop spans 16 amino acids. The CDR3 DNA reads TGTGCCAGCAGTGCCGGGACAGGGTTTAGCACAGATACGCAGTATTTT. Translated: CASSAGTGFSTDTQYF.

This chain joins TRBV5-4 and TRBJ1-2, with a weak D call TRBD1 (5 bases). This CDR3 contains 13 residues. V was shortened by 4 bases and J by 6 bases, with 13 bases between the two germline ends. Per the germline V gene, CDR1 is SGHNT and CDR2 is YYREEE (reference sequence). The CDR3 bases are TGTGCCAGCAGCGGCGACTGGGGGGATGGCTACACCTTC. Its translation is CASSGDWGDGYTF.

This clone has a single count. V is TRBV7-2 and J is TRBJ2-1, with TRBD2 as a possible D gene (5 bases). V was clipped by 0 bases and J by 9 bases, with 9 bases between them. CDR1 and CDR2 (germline): SGHTA, FQGNSA. The CDR3 sequence is 13 residues long. The CDR3 coding sequence is TGTGCCAGCAGCTTAGCGCTAGCCGGTGAGCAGTTCTTC. Its translation is CASSLALAGEQFF.

The chain couples TRBV25-1 to TRBJ2-5, with 8 bases identical to TRBD1. CDR3 length equals 14 residues. Germline V gene data show CDR1 as MGHDK and CDR2 as SYGVNS. With 3 bases clipped from V and 4 bases from J, the junction kept 4 bases outside the gene matches. The CDR3 DNA reads TGTGCCAGCAGTGATGACAGGGGCCTAGAGACCCAGTACTTC. Its translation: CASSDDRGLETQYF.

V is TRBV6-5 and J is TRBJ2-5; 11 bases agree with TRBD1. CDR3 length: 15 residues. The junction had 2 bases not matched to a gene; V was cut back by 0 bases and J by 5 bases. Germline values: CDR1 MNHEY, CDR2 SVGAGI. The DNA of the CDR3 is TGTGCCAGCAGTTACTCGCGGGACAGGGGGGAGACCCAGTACTTC. Its protein is CASSYSRDRGETQYF.

This clone is a singleton in its sample. The V call is TRBV25-1, the J call TRBJ2-5, with D possibly being TRBD2 (5 bases). This CDR3 has 14 residues. Germline CDR1 MGHDK, CDR2 SYGVNS. Between the trimmed V and J ends, which lost 3 bases and 2 bases, there was a span of 10 bases. The CDR3 DNA follows: TGTGCCAGCAGTGATCGGACTTTACAAGAGACCCAGTACTTC. This translates into CASSDRTLQETQYF.

Only a few counts were recorded for this clone. The CDR3 nucleotides read TGCAGCGTTGATGGGCCTATCAACATGAACCCTACCTACAATGAGCAGTTCTTC. Amino acids: CSVDGPINMNPTYNEQFF. This rearrangement joins TRBV29-1 to TRBJ2-1, with D hard to call. The V and J ends lost 3 bases and 2 bases respectively, with 23 bases between them. CDR3 size: 18 residues. Germline values: CDR1 SQVTM, CDR2 ANQGSEA.

There are a few counts of this clone. This chain connects TRBV10-3 to TRBJ1-5; the match to TRBD1 covers 10 bases. CDR1 is ENHRY, CDR2 SYGVKD, per germline. CDR3 size: 13 residues. The J segment lost 6 bases and the V segment lost 10 bases, leaving 6 bases of the junction unmatched. CDR3 sequence reads: CATSGTGVQPQHF. Written as DNA, the CDR3 is TGTGCCACTTCCGGGACAGGGGTTCAGCCCCAGCATTTT.

This chain joins TRBV7-6 and TRBJ2-7, with TRBD2 matching 12 bases. The CDR3 covers 17 residues. Trimming at V came to 5 bases and at J to 2 bases, leaving 10 bases not matched to a gene. Germline assignment: CDR1 SGHVS and CDR2 FNYEAQ. The DNA of the CDR3 is TGTGCCAGCAGCCCACAGGGACTAGCGGGCGAAGCCTACGAGCAGTACTTC. Translated, it gives CASSPQGLAGEAYEQYF.

The chain carries TRBV4-2 and TRBJ1-1, with 7 bases identical to TRBD1. The germline CDR1 and CDR2 sequences are LGHNA and YNFKEQ. This CDR3 has 15 amino acids. J gave up 2 bases and V 1 base, and 4 bases lay outside the gene matches. The chain's CDR3 is CASSQAGQVNTEAFF. The CDR3 nucleotides are TGTGCCAGCAGCCAAGCAGGACAGGTTAACACTGAAGCTTTCTTT.

The V call is TRBV30, the J call TRBJ2-6, with 7 nucleotides matching TRBD2. Trimming removed 3 bases from V and 11 bases from J; junction bases left unmatched: 7. Germline V lookup: CDR1 GTSNPN, CDR2 SVGIG (reference sequence). This CDR3 has 13 amino acids. The CDR3 here is CAWRWAAGDVLTF. In DNA, the CDR3 is TGTGCCTGGAGGTGGGCTGCGGGGGACGTCCTGACTTTC.

The rearrangement uses TRBV7-2 and TRBJ1-5; D ambiguous. Trimming took off 4 bases at V and 2 bases at J, with 12 bases between the two ends. Germline values: CDR1 SGHTA, CDR2 FQGNSA. The CDR3 has 15 residues. The CDR3 nucleotides read TGTGCCAGCAGCTACCAGACTTCTGGCAATCAGCCCCAGCATTTT. This sequence encodes CASSYQTSGNQPQHF.